This TCR beta chain emerged from a study of CD8 T cells in Susac syndrome. The RNA input was roughly 0.5 to 1 ug, and it was reverse transcribed with random hexamers. Amplification of TCR beta CDR3 used immunoSEQ multiplex PCR across 54 Vbeta and 13 Jbeta. TCRdb called the immunoSEQ multiplex PCR reads again in MiXCR, with one record for every CDR3 protein. This sample has 130,000 to 150,000 distinct CDR3 sequences; 94% occur once, and the top ten carry over 0.25%. Germline V lookup: CDR1 MDHEN, CDR2 SYDVKM. The germline V and J ends were trimmed by 5 bases and 0 bases, with 17 bases remaining between them. The CDR3 totals 16 residues. TEMRA cells underwent FACS enrichment and CD8+ and CD4+ T cells underwent negative isolation.

This clonotype originated in a human donor in good health. V and J are TRBV28 and TRBJ2-7; D perhaps matches TRBD1 (5 bases). Sequencing used CD8+ T cells from PBMCs. CDR3 DNA: TGTGCCAGCAGTGACCCCCTCGACAGATACTCCTACGAGCAGTACTTC. It is translated as CASSDPLDRYSYEQYF.